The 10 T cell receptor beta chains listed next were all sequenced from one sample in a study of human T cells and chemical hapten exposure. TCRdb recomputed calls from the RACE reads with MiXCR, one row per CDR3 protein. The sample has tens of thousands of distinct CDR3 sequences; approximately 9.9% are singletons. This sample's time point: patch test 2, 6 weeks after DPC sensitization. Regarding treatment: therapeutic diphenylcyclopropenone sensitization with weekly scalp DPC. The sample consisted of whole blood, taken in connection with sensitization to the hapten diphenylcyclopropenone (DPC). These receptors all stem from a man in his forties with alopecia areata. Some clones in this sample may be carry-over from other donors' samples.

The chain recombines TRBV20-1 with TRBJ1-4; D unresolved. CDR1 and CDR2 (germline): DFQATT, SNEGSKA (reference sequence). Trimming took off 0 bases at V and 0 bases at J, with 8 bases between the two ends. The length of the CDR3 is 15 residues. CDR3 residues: CSARDRTATNEKLFF. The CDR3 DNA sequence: TGCAGTGCTAGAGATAGAACAGCAACTAATGAAAAACTGTTTTTT.

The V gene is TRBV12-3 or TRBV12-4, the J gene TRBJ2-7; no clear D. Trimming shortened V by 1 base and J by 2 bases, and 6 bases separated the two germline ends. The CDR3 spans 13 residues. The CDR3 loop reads CASSLGLTYEQYF. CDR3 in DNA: TGTGCCAGCAGTTTAGGACTGACCTACGAGCAGTACTTC.

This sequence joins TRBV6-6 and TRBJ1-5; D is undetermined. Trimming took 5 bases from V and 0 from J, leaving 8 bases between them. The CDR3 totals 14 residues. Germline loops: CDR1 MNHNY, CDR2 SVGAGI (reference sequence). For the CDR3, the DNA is TGTGCCAGCAGTGATCCTTATAGCAATCAGCCCCAGCATTTT. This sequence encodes CASSDPYSNQPQHF.

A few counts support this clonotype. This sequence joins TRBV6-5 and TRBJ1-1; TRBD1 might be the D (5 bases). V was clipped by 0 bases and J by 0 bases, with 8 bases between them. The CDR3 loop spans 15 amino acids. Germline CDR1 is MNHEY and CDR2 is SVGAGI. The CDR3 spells CASSYSRQLNTEAFF. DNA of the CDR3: TGTGCCAGCAGTTACTCAAGACAGTTGAACACTGAAGCTTTCTTT.

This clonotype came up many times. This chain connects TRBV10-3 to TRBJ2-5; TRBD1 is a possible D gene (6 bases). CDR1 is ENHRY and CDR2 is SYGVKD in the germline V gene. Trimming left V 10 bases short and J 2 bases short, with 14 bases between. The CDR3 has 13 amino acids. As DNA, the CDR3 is TGTGCCACCTTAGGACAGCAACAAGAGACCCAGTACTTC. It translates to CATLGQQQETQYF.

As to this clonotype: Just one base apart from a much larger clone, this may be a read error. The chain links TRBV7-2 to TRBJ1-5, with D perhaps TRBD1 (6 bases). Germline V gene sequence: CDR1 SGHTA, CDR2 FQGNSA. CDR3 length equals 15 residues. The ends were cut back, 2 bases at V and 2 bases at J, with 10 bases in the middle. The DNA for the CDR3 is TGTGCCAGCAGCTTATCAGGGGAAGGCAATCAGCCCCAGCATTTT. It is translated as CASSLSGEGNQPQHF.

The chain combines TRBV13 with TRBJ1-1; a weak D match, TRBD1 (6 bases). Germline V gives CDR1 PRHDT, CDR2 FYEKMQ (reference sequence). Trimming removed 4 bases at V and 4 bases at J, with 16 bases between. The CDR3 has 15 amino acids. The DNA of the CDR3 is TGTGCCAGCAGCTCAAATCCGGGGGGGGCCACTGAAGCTTTCTTT. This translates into CASSSNPGGATEAFF.

The CDR3 coding sequence is TGCAGCGTTGAAGGCCAACGTGGCCCGGGGACTGAAGCTTTCTTT. This encodes CSVEGQRGPGTEAFF. This chain links TRBV29-1 with TRBJ1-1; D is unresolved. The V gene lost 1 base and the J gene lost 5 bases, with 17 bases spanning the gap. Germline V gives CDR1 SQVTM, CDR2 ANQGSEA. The CDR3 covers 15 residues.

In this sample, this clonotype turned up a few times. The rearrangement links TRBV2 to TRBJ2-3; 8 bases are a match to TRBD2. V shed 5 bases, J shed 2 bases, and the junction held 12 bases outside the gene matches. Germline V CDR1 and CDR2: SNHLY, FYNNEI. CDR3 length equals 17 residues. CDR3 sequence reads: CASSTPGLELNTDTQYF. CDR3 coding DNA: TGTGCCAGCAGTACGCCGGGACTAGAGCTCAACACAGATACGCAGTATTTT.

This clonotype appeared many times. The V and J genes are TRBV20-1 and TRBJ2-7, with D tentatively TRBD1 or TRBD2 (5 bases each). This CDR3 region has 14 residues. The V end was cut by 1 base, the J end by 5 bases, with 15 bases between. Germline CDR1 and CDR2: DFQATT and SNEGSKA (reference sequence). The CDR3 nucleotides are TGCAGTGCTAGAGTCCTGGGACCGCTCGACGAGCAGTACTTC. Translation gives CSARVLGPLDEQYF.